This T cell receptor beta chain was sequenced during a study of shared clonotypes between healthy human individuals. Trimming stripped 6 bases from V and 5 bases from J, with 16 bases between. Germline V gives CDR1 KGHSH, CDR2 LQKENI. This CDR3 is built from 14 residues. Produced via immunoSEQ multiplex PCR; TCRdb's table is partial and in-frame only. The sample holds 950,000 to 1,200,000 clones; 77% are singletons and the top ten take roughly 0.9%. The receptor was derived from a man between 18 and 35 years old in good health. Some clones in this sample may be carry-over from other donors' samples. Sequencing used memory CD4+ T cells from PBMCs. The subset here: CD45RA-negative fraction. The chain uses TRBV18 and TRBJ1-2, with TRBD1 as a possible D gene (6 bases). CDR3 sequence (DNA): TGTGCCAGCTCCCCCTATCCAGGGGAATATGGCTACACCTTC. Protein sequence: CASSPYPGEYGYTF. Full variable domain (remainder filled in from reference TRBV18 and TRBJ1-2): NAGVMQNPRHLVRRRGQEARLRCSPMKGHSHVYWYRQLPEEGLKFMVYLQKENIIDESGMPKERFSAEFPKEGPSILRIQQVVRGDSAAYFCASSPYPGEYGYTFGSGTRLTVV.